Below, 18 T cell receptor beta chains from the same sample are listed, as sequenced in a study of cytomegalovirus exposure and HLA in healthy donors. Libraries were prepared by immunoSEQ multiplex PCR; TCRdb keeps only in-frame clonotypes and omits some of them. The sample gives approximately 220,000 clones, about 86% of which show up once; around 2.6% is in the top ten. The source material was PBMCs. These receptor sequences come from a man between 18 and 29 years old in good health and CMV-seronegative.

The chain joins TRBV6-1 to TRBJ2-3, with unresolved D. Germline lookup yields CDR1 MNHNS and CDR2 SASEGT. This CDR3 is built from 14 residues. Deletions cut 5 bases from V and 3 bases from J, with 12 bases between. Here the CDR3 reads CASSLPSQTDTQYF. DNA of the CDR3: TGTGCCAGCAGTCTACCTTCCCAAACAGATACGCAGTATTTT.

V and J are TRBV6-4 and TRBJ2-7; maybe TRBD2 (5 bases). The CDR3 spans 12 residues. Trimming removed 4 bases at V and 5 bases at J, with 9 bases between. The germline CDR1 and CDR2 sequences are MRHNA and SNTAGT. CDR3 residues: CASSGGKDEQYF. The CDR3 nucleotides are TGTGCCAGCAGTGGAGGGAAGGACGAGCAGTACTTC.

The chain links TRBV4-3 to TRBJ2-2; D remains ambiguous. V shed 1 base and J shed 8 bases, with 8 bases lying between them. Germline V gives CDR1 LGHNA, CDR2 YSLEER. The CDR3 runs to 13 residues. For the CDR3, the DNA is TGCGCCAGCAGCCAAGGAGCCCCGGGGGAGCTGTTTTTT. Residues: CASSQGAPGELFF.

The genes are TRBV27 and TRBJ1-5, with a tentative D call TRBD1 (6 bases). The CDR3 spans 14 residues. Trimming shortened V by 3 bases and J by 3 bases, and 9 bases separated the two germline ends. From germline, CDR1 is MNHEY and CDR2 SMNVEV (reference sequence). CDR3 sequence: CASSFTGPNQPQHF. The CDR3 DNA is TGTGCCAGCAGTTTTACAGGGCCCAATCAGCCCCAGCATTTT.

The CDR3 sequence: CASSWTTGRSEQFF. For the CDR3, the DNA is TGCGCCAGCAGCTGGACGACAGGGCGGAGTGAGCAGTTCTTC. The chain uses TRBV5-1 and TRBJ2-1, with 7 bases fitting TRBD1. There are 14 residues in the CDR3. Germline assignment: CDR1 SGHRS and CDR2 YFSETQ. V lost 3 bases and J lost 9; bases outside the gene matches: 9.

This sequence joins TRBV28 and TRBJ1-5, with TRBD1 identical over 7 bases. Trimming cost V 8 bases and J 2 bases; bases outside gene matches: 6. The CDR3 is made up of 14 amino acids. Germline CDR1 is MDHEN and CDR2 is SYDVKM. CDR3 region: CASSTGKRNQPQHF. CDR3 nucleotides: TGTGCCAGCTCGACAGGGAAGCGCAATCAGCCCCAGCATTTT.

The V gene is TRBV14, the J gene TRBJ2-1, with a possible D match to TRBD2 (5 bases). The CDR3 length is 13 residues. V was cut by 4 bases and J by 6 bases, with 10 bases left in between. Germline CDR1 reads SGHDN; CDR2 reads FVKESK. CDR3 sequence reads: CASSPRLANEQFF. In DNA, the CDR3 is TGTGCCAGCAGCCCCCGCCTAGCCAATGAGCAGTTCTTC.

The chain has TRBV4-3 and TRBJ2-1, with D perhaps TRBD1 (5 bases). This CDR3 is built from 13 residues. Germline V gene data show CDR1 as LGHNA and CDR2 as YSLEER. V was shortened by 0 bases and J by 6 bases, with 6 bases between the two germline ends. The CDR3 is CASSQEDTNEQFF. The CDR3, as DNA: TGCGCCAGCAGCCAAGAGGACACCAATGAGCAGTTCTTC.

The chain recombines TRBV19 with TRBJ2-7; a weak D match, TRBD2 (5 bases). V lost 10 bases and J 3 bases, leaving 16 bases between the germline ends. Germline CDR1 LNHDA, CDR2 SQIVND (reference sequence). This CDR3 has 13 residues. This CDR3 reads CATTSAGSYEQYF. CDR3 DNA sequence: TGTGCCACAACCAGCGCGGGTAGCTACGAGCAGTACTTC.

J is TRBJ1-2 and V is TRBV28, with D perhaps TRBD1 (6 bases). The V and J ends lost 8 bases and 7 bases respectively, with 17 bases between them. This CDR3 has 13 amino acids. In germline, CDR1 is MDHEN, CDR2 SYDVKM. In DNA, the CDR3 is TGTGCCAGCTCAAATCAGGGGTTCTCTGGCTACACCTTC. Translating gives CASSNQGFSGYTF.

The chain uses TRBV27 and TRBJ2-5; 13 bases map to TRBD2. Germline trimming cut 5 bases from V and 5 bases from J; bases unmatched to any gene: 8. The CDR3 contains 16 residues. Germline V CDR1 and CDR2: MNHEY, SMNVEV (reference sequence). CDR3 protein: CASSLGLAGALETQYF. CDR3 coding DNA: TGTGCCAGCAGTCTCGGACTAGCGGGGGCCTTGGAGACCCAGTACTTC.

The chain couples TRBV25-1 to TRBJ1-1; tentatively, D is TRBD1 (6 bases). Between the trimmed V and J ends, which lost 3 bases and 3 bases, there was a span of 8 bases. This CDR3 is 13 amino acids long. Germline CDR1 MGHDK, CDR2 SYGVNS. CDR3 sequence (DNA): TGTGCCAGCAGTGATCAGGGGTACACTGAAGCTTTCTTT. Its translation is CASSDQGYTEAFF.

This clone appeared a few times. The chain combines TRBV7-6 with TRBJ1-5; TRBD1 is a possible D gene (6 bases). The germline CDR1 and CDR2 sequences are SGHVS and FNYEAQ. Between the trimmed V and J ends, which lost 5 bases and 7 bases, there was a span of 18 bases. CDR3 length: 15 amino acids. This CDR3 reads CASSLGGQGGQPQHF. The DNA for the CDR3 is TGTGCCAGCAGCCTAGGGGGTCAGGGAGGGCAGCCCCAGCATTTT.

Concerning this clone: This sample includes further DNA sequences coding for the same CDR3. This chain links TRBV7-3 with TRBJ2-1; 7 bases are a match to TRBD2. With V trimmed by 6 bases and J by 2 bases, 4 bases remained unmatched. Per the germline V gene, CDR1 is SGHTA and CDR2 is FQGTGA. CDR3 size: 14 residues. CDR3 bases: TGTGCCAGCAGTCTCAGCGGGGCCTACAATGAGCAGTTCTTC. Translated, it gives CASSLSGAYNEQFF.

The chain recombines TRBV11-3 with TRBJ2-2, with D possibly matching TRBD2 (6 bases). This CDR3 contains 15 residues. CDR1 is SGHNT, CDR2 YENEEA, per germline. V was shortened by 5 bases and J by 3 bases, with 13 bases between the two germline ends. The CDR3 protein is CASSLGWGDTGELFF. The CDR3, as DNA: TGTGCCAGCAGCCTCGGGTGGGGGGACACCGGGGAGCTGTTTTTT.

This chain uses TRBV7-9 with TRBJ2-3, with unresolved D. This CDR3 contains 12 residues. V lost 6 bases and J lost 5, with 9 bases in between. Per the germline V gene, CDR1 is SEHNR and CDR2 is FQNEAQ (reference sequence). The CDR3 loop is CASRLSVDTQYF. In DNA, the CDR3 is TGTGCCAGCAGACTCTCGGTAGATACGCAGTATTTT.

The CDR3 coding sequence is TGTGCCAGCTCTGGTTACAGGGAGAATGAGCAGTTCTTC. It specifies CASSGYRENEQFF. The gene calls are TRBV2 and TRBJ2-1; the D gene is possibly TRBD1 (6 bases). Per the germline V gene, CDR1 is SNHLY and CDR2 is FYNNEI. The CDR3 consists of 13 residues. Trimming took 8 bases from V and 7 from J, leaving 15 bases between them.

This clone has only a few counts. The DNA for the CDR3 is TGTGCCAGCAGTGTAGGACAGGGAGGAGGCTATGGCTACACCTTC. Its protein is CASSVGQGGGYGYTF. The chain has TRBV2 and TRBJ1-2; 8 nucleotides line up with TRBD1. CDR3 length: 15 residues. The junction had 8 bases not matched to a gene; V was cut back by 4 bases and J by 4 bases. The V gene's germline CDR1 is SNHLY and CDR2 FYNNEI.